This entry concerns a single TCR beta chain. This entry belongs to a study of T cells in Graves' hyperthyroidism and ophthalmopathy. The CDR3 sequence is 12 residues long. Germline CDR1 is SGHTA and CDR2 is FQGNSA. The V gene lost 3 bases and the J gene lost 7 bases, with 7 bases spanning the gap. Amplified regions were TCR beta CDR3 sequences from RNA transcripts. TCR CDR3 underwent first-round RT-PCR with the HTBI primer set. TCRdb passed the multiplex PCR reads through MiXCR, listing each CDR3 protein once. The table lists hundreds of thousands of distinct CDR3 sequences, more than 30% of them singletons.

The gene calls are TRBV7-2 and TRBJ1-3; D is ambiguous. The sequenced sample consisted of blood. This receptor was obtained from a man between 18 and 29 years old with Graves' hyperthyroidism. CDR3 in amino acids: CASSFAMNTIYF. CDR3 bases: TGTGCCAGCAGCTTCGCCATGAACACCATATATTTT.